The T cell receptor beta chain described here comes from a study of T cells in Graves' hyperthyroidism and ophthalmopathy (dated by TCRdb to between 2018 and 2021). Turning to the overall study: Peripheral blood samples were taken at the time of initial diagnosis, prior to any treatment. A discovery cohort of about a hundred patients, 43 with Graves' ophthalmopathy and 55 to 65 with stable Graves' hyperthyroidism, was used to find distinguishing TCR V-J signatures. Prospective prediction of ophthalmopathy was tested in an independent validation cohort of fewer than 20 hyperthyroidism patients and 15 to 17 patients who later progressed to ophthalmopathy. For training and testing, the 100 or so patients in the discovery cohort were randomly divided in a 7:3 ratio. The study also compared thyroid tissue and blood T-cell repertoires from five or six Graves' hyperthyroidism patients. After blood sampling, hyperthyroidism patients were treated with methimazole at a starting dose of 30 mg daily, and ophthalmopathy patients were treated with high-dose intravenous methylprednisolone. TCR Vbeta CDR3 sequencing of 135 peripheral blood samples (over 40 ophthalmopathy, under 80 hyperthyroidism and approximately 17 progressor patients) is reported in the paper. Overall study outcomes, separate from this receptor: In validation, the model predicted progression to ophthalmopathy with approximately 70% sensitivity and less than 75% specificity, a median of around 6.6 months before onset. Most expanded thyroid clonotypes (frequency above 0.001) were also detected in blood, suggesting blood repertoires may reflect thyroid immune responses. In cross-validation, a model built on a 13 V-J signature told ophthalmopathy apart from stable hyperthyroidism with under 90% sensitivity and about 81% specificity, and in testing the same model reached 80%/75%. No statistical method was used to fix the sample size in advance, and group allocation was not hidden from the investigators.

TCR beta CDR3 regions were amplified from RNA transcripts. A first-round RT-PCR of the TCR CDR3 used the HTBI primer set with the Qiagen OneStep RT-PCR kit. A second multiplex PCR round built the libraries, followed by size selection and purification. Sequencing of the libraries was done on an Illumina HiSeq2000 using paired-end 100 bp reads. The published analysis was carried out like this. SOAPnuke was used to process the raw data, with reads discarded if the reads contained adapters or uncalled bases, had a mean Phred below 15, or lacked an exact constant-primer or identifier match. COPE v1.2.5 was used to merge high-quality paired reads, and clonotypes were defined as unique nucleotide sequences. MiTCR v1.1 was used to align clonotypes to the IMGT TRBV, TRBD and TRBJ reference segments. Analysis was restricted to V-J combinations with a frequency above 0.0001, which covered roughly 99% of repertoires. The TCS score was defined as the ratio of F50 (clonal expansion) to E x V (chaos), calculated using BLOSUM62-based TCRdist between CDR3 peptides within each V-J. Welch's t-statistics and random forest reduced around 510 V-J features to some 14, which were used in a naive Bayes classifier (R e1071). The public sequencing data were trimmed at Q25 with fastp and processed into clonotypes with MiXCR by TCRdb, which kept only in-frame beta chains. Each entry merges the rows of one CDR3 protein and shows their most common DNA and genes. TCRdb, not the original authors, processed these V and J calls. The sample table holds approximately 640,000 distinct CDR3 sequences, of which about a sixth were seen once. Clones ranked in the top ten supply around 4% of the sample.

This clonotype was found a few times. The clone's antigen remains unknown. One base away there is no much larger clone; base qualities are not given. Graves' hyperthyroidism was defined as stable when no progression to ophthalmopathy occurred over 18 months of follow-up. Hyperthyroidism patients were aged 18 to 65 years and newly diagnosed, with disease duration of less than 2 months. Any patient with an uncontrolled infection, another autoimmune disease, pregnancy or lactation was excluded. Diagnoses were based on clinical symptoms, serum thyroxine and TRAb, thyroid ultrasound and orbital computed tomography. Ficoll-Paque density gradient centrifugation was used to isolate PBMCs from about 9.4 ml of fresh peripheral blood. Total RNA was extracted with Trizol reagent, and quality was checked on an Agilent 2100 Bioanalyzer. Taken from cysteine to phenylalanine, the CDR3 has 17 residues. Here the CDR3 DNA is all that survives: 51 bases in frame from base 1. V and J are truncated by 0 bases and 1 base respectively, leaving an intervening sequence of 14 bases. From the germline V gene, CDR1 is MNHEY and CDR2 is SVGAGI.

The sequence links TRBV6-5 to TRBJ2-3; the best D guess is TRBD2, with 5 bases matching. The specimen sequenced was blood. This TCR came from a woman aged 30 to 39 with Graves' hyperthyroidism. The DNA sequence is TGTGCCAGCAGTTACTCAGCCTTGGTCGGGGGCACAGATACGCAGTATTTT. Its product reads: CASSYSALVGGTDTQYF.